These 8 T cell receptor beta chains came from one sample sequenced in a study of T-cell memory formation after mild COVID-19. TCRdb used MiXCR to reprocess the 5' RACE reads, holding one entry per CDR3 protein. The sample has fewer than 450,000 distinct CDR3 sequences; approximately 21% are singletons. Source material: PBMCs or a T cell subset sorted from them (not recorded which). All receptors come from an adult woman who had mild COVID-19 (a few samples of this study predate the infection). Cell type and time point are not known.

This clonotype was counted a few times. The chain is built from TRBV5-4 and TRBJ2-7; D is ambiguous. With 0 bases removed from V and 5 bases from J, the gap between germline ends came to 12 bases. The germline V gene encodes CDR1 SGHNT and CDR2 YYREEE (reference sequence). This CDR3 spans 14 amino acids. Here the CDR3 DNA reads TGTGCCAGCAGCTTGGAAACCTCCCCCCACGAGCAGTACTTC. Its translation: CASSLETSPHEQYF.

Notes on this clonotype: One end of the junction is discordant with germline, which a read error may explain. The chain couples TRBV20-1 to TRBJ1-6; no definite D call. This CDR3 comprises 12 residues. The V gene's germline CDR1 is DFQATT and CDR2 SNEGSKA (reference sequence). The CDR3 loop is CSARISNSPLHF. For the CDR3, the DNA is TGCAGTGCTAGGATCAGCAATTCACCACTCCACTTT.

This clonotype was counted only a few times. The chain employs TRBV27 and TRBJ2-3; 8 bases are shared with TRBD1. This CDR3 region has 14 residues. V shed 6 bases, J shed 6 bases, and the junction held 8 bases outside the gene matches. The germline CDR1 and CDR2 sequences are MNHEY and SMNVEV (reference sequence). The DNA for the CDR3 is TGTGCCAGCAGCCTCACCGGGACAGGCGATACGCAGTATTTT. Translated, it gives CASSLTGTGDTQYF.

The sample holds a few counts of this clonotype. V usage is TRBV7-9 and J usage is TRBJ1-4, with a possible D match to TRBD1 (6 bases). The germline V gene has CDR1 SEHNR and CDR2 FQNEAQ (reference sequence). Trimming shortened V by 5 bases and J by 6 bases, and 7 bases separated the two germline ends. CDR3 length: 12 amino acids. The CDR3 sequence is CASSEGDEKLFF. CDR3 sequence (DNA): TGTGCCAGCAGCGAGGGGGATGAAAAACTGTTTTTT.

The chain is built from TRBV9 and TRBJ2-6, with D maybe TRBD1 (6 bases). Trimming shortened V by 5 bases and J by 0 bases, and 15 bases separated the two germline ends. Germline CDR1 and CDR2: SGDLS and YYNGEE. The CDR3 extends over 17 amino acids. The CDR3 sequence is CASSTPGHGSGANVLTF. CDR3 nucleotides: TGTGCCAGCAGTACTCCGGGACACGGCTCTGGGGCCAACGTCCTGACTTTC.

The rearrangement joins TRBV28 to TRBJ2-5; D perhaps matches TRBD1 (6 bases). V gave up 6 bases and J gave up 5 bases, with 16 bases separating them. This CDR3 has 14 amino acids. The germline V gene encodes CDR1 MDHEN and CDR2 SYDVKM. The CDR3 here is CASRQEQGWETQYF. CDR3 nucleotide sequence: TGTGCCAGCAGACAGGAACAGGGCTGGGAGACCCAGTACTTC. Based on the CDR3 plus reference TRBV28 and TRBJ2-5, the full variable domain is DVKVTQSSRYLVKRTGEKVFLECVQDMDHENMFWYRQDPGLGLRLIYFSYDVKMKEKGDIPEGYSVSREKKERFSLILESASTNQTSMYLCASRQEQGWETQYFGPGTRLLVL.

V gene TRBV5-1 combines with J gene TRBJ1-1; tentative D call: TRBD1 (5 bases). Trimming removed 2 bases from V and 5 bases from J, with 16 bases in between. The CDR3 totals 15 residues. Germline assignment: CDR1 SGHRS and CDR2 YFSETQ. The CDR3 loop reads CASSFRPGSLTEAFF. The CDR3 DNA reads TGCGCCAGCAGCTTTCGTCCAGGGTCTTTAACTGAAGCTTTCTTT.

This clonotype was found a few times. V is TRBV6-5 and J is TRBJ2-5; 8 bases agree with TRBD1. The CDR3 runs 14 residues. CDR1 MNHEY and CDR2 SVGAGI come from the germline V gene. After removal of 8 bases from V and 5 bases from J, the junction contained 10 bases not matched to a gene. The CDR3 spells CASGWYRGKETQYF. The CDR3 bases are TGTGCCAGCGGTTGGTACAGGGGGAAGGAGACCCAGTACTTC.